This entry is about one TCR beta chain. Per germline, CDR1 LGHDT and CDR2 YNNKEL (reference sequence). This CDR3 has 17 residues. With 3 bases clipped from V and 5 bases from J, the junction kept 5 bases outside the gene matches. Clones were read by immunoSEQ multiplex PCR, and TCRdb kept only the in-frame ones, dropping some. This table holds 150,000 to 250,000 clones, almost 85% found once. The data were taken from a study of blood T cell repertoires in COVID-19. Sequencing was done on a sample of peripheral blood. The clonotype was recovered from a human donor with acute or convalescent COVID-19. The donor label of this sample is uncertain. The chain carries TRBV3-1 (or the pseudogene TRBV3-2) and TRBJ2-1, with 15 positions matching TRBD2. Written as DNA, the CDR3 is TGTGCCAGCAGCCATGGACTAGCGGGAGGGAGGGACAATGAGCAGTTCTTC. Translating gives CASSHGLAGGRDNEQFF.